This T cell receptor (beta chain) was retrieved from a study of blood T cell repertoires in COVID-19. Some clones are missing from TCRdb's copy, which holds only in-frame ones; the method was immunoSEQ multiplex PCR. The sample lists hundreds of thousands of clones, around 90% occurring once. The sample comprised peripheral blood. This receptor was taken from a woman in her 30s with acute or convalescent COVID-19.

CDR3 amino acids: CASSLRPPASGDYEQYF. The CDR3 nucleotides read TGTGCCAGCAGTTTAAGGCCCCCGGCTAGCGGGGACTACGAGCAGTACTTC. This chain joins TRBV27 and TRBJ2-7, with 9 bases matching TRBD2. The CDR3 extends over 17 amino acids. Trimming removed 2 bases from V and 3 bases from J; junction bases left unmatched: 11. CDR1 is MNHEY and CDR2 is SMNVEV in the germline V gene (reference sequence).